Below, 6 T cell receptor beta chains from the same sample are listed, as sequenced in a study of T cells after yellow fever vaccination. TCRdb used MiXCR to reprocess the 5' RACE reads, holding one entry per CDR3 protein. Counted here are under 25,000 distinct CDR3 sequences, less than 5.5% occurring once; the ten biggest clones make up roughly 20%. This sample comprised PBMCs, either bulk or a sorted T-cell subset (CD4+, CD8+, memory, or dextramer-sorted; not recorded which), obtained 35 to 50 days after the first yellow fever vaccination. Every receptor here comes from a man between 18 and 35 years old who received the YFV17D yellow fever vaccine.

The table lists this clonotype with many counts. The rearrangement joins TRBV9 to TRBJ2-5, with 7 bases lining up with TRBD2. Germline CDR1 and CDR2: SGDLS and YYNGEE. With V trimmed by 4 bases and J by 4 bases, 13 bases remained unmatched. The CDR3 has 16 amino acids. CDR3: CASSPGGSASGETQYF. The CDR3 DNA reads TGTGCCAGCAGCCCCGGAGGTTCGGCTAGCGGAGAGACCCAGTACTTC.

This clonotype was detected ten times or more. The chain links TRBV5-1 to TRBJ2-7; 8 bases match TRBD1. This CDR3 contains 15 residues. Germline assignment: CDR1 SGHRS and CDR2 YFSETQ. The V and J ends lost 0 bases and 9 bases, in that order; junction bases with no gene match: 11. As DNA, the CDR3 is TGCGCCAGCAGCTTGGATTCACAGGGGGGTGTAGTGCAGTACTTC. It is translated as CASSLDSQGGVVQYF. Together with reference TRBV5-1 and TRBJ2-7, the CDR3 gives the full variable domain: KAGVTQTPRYLIKTRGQQVTLSCSPISGHRSVSWYQQTPGQGLQFLFEYFSETQRNKGNFPGRFSGRQFSNSRSEMNVSTLELGDSALYLCASSLDSQGGVVQYFGPGTRLTVT.

This clonotype was detected many times. The rearrangement links TRBV5-1 to TRBJ2-3; 7 bases are a match to TRBD2. The CDR3 spans 15 residues. Germline loops: CDR1 SGHRS, CDR2 YFSETQ. V was clipped by 2 bases and J by 2 bases; unmatched bases: 5. CDR3 in DNA: TGCGCCAGCAGCTTTGGACTAGTCCCCACAGATACGCAGTATTTT. Translation: CASSFGLVPTDTQYF.

This clonotype showed up many times. This sequence joins TRBV7-2 and TRBJ2-1, with TRBD2 matching over 10 bases. CDR1 is SGHTA, CDR2 FQGNSA, per germline. The CDR3 runs 14 residues. Trimming cost V 2 bases and J 9 bases; bases outside gene matches: 4. CDR3 bases: TGTGCCAGCAGCTTACCCCCTAGCGGGGGTGAGCAGTTCTTC. Residues: CASSLPPSGGEQFF.

This clonotype has a count of ten or more. The CDR3 region is CASSFYLGPSGANVLTF. The CDR3 DNA reads as TGTGCCAGCAGCTTTTATCTGGGGCCGTCTGGGGCCAACGTCCTGACTTTC. The rearrangement joins TRBV5-6 to TRBJ2-6; TRBD1 is a possible D gene (5 bases). Germline CDR1 is SGHDT and CDR2 is YYEEEE. CDR3 length equals 17 residues. With 2 bases removed from V and 1 base from J, the gap between germline ends came to 13 bases.

This clonotype was detected many times. The chain carries TRBV5-1 and TRBJ2-3; D is unresolved. In germline, CDR1 is SGHRS, CDR2 YFSETQ. This CDR3 spans 12 amino acids. Trimming pared 6 bases from V and 6 bases from J, leaving 11 bases between. Here the CDR3 DNA reads TGCGCCAGCACTCAAAGTGGGGATACGCAGTATTTT. Protein: CASTQSGDTQYF. Full variable domain (remainder filled in from reference TRBV5-1 and TRBJ2-3): KAGVTQTPRYLIKTRGQQVTLSCSPISGHRSVSWYQQTPGQGLQFLFEYFSETQRNKGNFPGRFSGRQFSNSRSEMNVSTLELGDSALYLCASTQSGDTQYFGPGTRLTVL.